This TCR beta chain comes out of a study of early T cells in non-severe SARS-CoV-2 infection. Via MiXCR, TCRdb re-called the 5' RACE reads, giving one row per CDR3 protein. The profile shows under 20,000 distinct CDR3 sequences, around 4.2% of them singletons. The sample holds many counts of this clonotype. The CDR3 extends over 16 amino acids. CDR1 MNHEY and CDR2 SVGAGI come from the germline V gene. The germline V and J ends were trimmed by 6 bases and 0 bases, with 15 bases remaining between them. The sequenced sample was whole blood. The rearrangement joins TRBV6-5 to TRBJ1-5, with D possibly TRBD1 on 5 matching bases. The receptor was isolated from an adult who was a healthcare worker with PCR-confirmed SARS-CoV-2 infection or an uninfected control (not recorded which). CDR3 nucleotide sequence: TGTGCCAGCAGACCCCCCCCAGGGCGTAGCAATCAGCCCCAGCATTTT. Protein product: CASRPPPGRSNQPQHF.